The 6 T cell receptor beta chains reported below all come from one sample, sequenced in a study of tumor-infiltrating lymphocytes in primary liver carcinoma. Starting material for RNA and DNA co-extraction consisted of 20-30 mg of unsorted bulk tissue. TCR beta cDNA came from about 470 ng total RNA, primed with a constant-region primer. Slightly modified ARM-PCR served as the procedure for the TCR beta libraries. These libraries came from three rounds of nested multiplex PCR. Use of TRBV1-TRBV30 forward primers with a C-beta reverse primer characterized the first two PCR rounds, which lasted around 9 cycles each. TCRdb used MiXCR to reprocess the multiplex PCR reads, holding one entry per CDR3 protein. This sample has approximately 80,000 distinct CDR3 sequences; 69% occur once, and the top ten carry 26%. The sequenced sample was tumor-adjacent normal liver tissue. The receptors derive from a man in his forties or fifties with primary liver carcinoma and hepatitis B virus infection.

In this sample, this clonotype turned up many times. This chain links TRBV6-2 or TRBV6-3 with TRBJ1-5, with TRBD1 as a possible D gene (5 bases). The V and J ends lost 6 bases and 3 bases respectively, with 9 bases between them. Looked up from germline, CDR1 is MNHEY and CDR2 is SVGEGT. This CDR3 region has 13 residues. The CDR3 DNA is TGTGCCAGCAGCCCGGGGGACAATCAGCCCCAGCATTTT. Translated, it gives CASSPGDNQPQHF.

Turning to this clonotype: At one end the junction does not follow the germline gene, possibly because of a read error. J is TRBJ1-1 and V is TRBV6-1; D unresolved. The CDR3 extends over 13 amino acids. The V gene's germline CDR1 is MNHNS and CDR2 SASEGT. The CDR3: CASTGREFTDAYF. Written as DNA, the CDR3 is TGTGCCAGCACTGGTCGGGAGTTCACTGACGCTTACTTT.

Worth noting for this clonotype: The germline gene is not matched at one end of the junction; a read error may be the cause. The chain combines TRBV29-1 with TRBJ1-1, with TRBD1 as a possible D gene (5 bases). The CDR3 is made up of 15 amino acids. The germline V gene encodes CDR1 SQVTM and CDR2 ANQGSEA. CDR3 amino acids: CSAFQGWAMNTEAFF. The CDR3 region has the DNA TGCAGCGCTTTCCAGGGTTGGGCAATGAACACTGAAGCCTTCTTT. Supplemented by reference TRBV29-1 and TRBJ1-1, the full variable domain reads SAVISQKPSRDICQRGTSLTIQCQVDSQVTMMFWYRQQPGQSLTLIATANQGSEATYESGFVIDKFPISRPNLTFSTLTVSNMSPEDSSIYLCSAFQGWAMNTEAFFGQGTRLTVV.

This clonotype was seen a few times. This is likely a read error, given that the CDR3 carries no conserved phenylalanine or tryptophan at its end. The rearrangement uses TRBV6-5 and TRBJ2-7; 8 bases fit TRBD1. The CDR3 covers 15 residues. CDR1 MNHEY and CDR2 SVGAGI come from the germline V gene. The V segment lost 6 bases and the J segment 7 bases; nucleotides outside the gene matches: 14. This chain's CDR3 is CASRPNGQGTSEQYL. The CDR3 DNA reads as TGTGCCAGCAGACCAAATGGACAGGGTACTTCGGAGCAGTACTTG.

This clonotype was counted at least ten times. The CDR3 here is CASSFKGGTDTQYF. The CDR3 coding sequence is TGTGCCAGCAGCTTCAAGGGGGGCACAGATACGCAGTATTTT. The chain combines TRBV5-6 with TRBJ2-3; a possible D gene is TRBD1 (6 bases). Trimming took 2 bases from V and 1 from J, leaving 8 bases between them. Germline CDR1 SGHDT, CDR2 YYEEEE. The CDR3 has 14 residues.

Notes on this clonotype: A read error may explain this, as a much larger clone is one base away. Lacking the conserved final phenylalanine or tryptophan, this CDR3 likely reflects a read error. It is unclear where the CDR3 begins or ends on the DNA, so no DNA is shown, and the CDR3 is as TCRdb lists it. The CDR3 region is CASGLWTGELFL. The chain links TRBV5-4 to TRBJ2-2. Germline V CDR1 and CDR2: SGHNT, YYREEE (reference sequence). The length of the CDR3 is 12 amino acids, counting both ends.